The 17 T cell receptor beta chains below come from one sample, sequenced in a study of blood T cell repertoires in COVID-19 (TCRdb year 2020). The library was generated by the immunoSEQ multiplex PCR assay. TCRdb limited this immuneACCESS table to in-frame rearrangements with V and J called. A share of clones is missing; checked studies link under half to unresolved V genes, and the rest is unexplained. In all, the sample holds tens of thousands of clones, and roughly four fifths of those were seen once. The ten biggest clones cover about 16% of the sample. Sequencing input: peripheral blood. These TCRs come from an elderly man with acute or convalescent COVID-19.

In this sample, this clone turned up once. The V gene is TRBV7-6, the J gene TRBJ2-7; 11 nucleotides match TRBD1. CDR3 length: 15 amino acids. From germline, CDR1 is SGHVS and CDR2 FNYEAQ. V was pared by 0 bases and J by 5 bases, with 3 bases of the junction left unmatched. The CDR3 spells CASSLARTGGDEQYF. In DNA, the CDR3 is TGTGCCAGCAGCTTAGCACGGACAGGGGGCGACGAGCAGTACTTC.

The rearrangement uses TRBV7-2 and TRBJ2-5, with 8 bases fitting TRBD2. Germline values: CDR1 SGHTA, CDR2 FQGNSA. V shed 5 bases and J 4 bases; nucleotides not matched to a gene: 12. CDR3 length equals 16 residues. The CDR3 bases are TGTGCCAGCAGCCCGGCCCGGCTCAGCGGGGGAGAGACCCAGTACTTC. As protein: CASSPARLSGGETQYF.

V gene TRBV5-1 combines with J gene TRBJ1-2; D possibly corresponds to TRBD1 (6 bases). Germline lookup yields CDR1 SGHRS and CDR2 YFSETQ. V was clipped by 1 base and J by 4 bases, with 20 bases between them. This CDR3 is 17 amino acids long. CDR3 nucleotides: TGCGCCAGCAGCTTGTTCACAGGGCCTGAGTCGAGCTATGGCTACACCTTC. Protein sequence: CASSLFTGPESSYGYTF.

This clone came up many times. The rearrangement links TRBV29-1 to TRBJ1-1, with D maybe TRBD1 (6 bases). Trimming cost V 0 bases and J 3 bases, with 11 bases left between them. This CDR3 has 14 residues. In germline, CDR1 is SQVTM, CDR2 ANQGSEA. The CDR3 nucleotides read TGCAGCGTTGAAGATACAGGGAAAGACACTGAAGCTTTCTTT. As protein: CSVEDTGKDTEAFF.

V and J are TRBV6-6 and TRBJ2-3; tentative D call: TRBD1 (5 bases). CDR1 and CDR2 (germline): MNHNY, SVGAGI (reference sequence). The germline V and J ends were trimmed by 5 bases and 0 bases, with 15 bases remaining between them. The CDR3 covers 16 residues. CDR3 nucleotides: TGTGCCAGCAGTGGCGATACAGGATCTAGCACAGATACGCAGTATTTT. Protein: CASSGDTGSSTDTQYF.

Relative to its sample, this clone is medium-sized (0.01 to 0.1%). The chain combines TRBV6-1 with TRBJ1-6; TRBD1 aligns across 8 bases. V lost 1 base, J lost 3 bases, and 5 bases stayed unmatched. Germline V CDR1 and CDR2: MNHNS, SASEGT. The CDR3 length is 17 residues. This CDR3 is CASSEGGQGHYNSPLHF. CDR3 bases: TGTGCCAGCAGTGAAGGAGGACAGGGACACTATAATTCACCCCTCCACTTT.

This clone has just one count. V and J are TRBV5-4 and TRBJ2-7, with 8 positions matching TRBD1. V dropped 4 bases and J dropped 5; count of bases not matched to a gene: 11. Germline-derived CDR1 and CDR2 are SGHNT and YYREEE (reference sequence). This CDR3 has 15 amino acids. CDR3 residues: CASSPLNWGQDEQYF. DNA for the CDR3: TGTGCCAGCAGCCCGCTCAACTGGGGACAGGACGAGCAGTACTTC.

The V call is TRBV19, the J call TRBJ2-5; D is possibly TRBD1 (7 bases). Trimming cost V 4 bases and J 4 bases, with 16 bases left between them. The CDR3 totals 15 residues. Germline CDR1 and CDR2: LNHDA and SQIVND (reference sequence). The CDR3, as DNA: TGTGCCAGTAGTACCCAGGGGGGATCGCGAGAGACCCAGTACTTC. Translation gives CASSTQGGSRETQYF.

V gene TRBV5-1 combines with J gene TRBJ2-2; the D gene is possibly TRBD2 (5 bases). V was trimmed by 2 bases and J by 4 bases, leaving 15 bases between them. The germline CDR1 and CDR2 sequences are SGHRS and YFSETQ. The CDR3 is 16 amino acids. The CDR3 sequence: CASSFRVSDPTGELFF. The CDR3, as DNA: TGCGCCAGCAGCTTTCGGGTTAGCGATCCCACCGGGGAGCTGTTTTTT.

This chain uses TRBV14 with TRBJ2-3; maybe TRBD1 (5 bases). V lost 5 bases to trimming and J lost 2 bases, with 17 bases between them. The V gene's germline CDR1 is SGHDN and CDR2 FVKESK. CDR3 size: 16 residues. CDR3 sequence: CASSTSRTQYTDTQYF. The CDR3 DNA reads as TGTGCCAGCAGCACCTCCCGGACACAATACACAGATACGCAGTATTTT.

CDR3 sequence (DNA): TGTGCCAGCTCACCGGGCTCAGCAGACATTCAGTACTTC. Encoded protein: CASSPGSADIQYF. The V and J genes are TRBV18 and TRBJ2-4; no clear D. This CDR3 contains 13 residues. Looked up from germline, CDR1 is KGHSH and CDR2 is LQKENI. With 3 bases removed from V and 8 bases from J, the gap between germline ends came to 11 bases.

This sequence joins TRBV30 and TRBJ2-3; D may be TRBD2 (6 bases). Germline V CDR1 and CDR2: GTSNPN, SVGIG (reference sequence). Trimming took off 0 bases at V and 4 bases at J, with 17 bases between the two ends. The CDR3 has 16 residues. This CDR3 is CAWSVLELARSDTQYF. The CDR3 DNA is TGTGCCTGGAGTGTACTAGAGCTAGCGAGGTCAGATACGCAGTATTTT.

The sample holds a few counts of this clone. The rearrangement joins TRBV5-8 to TRBJ1-5; D is perhaps TRBD1 (6 bases). The CDR3 runs to 16 residues. With 4 bases removed from V and 3 bases from J, the gap between germline ends came to 17 bases. The germline V gene has CDR1 SGHTS and CDR2 YDEGEE. As DNA, the CDR3 is TGTGCCAGCAGCCAAGGAACAGGGACCTTCAATCAGCCCCAGCATTTT. Translation gives CASSQGTGTFNQPQHF. Full variable domain (rest looked up from reference TRBV5-8 and TRBJ1-5): EAGVTQSPTHLIKTRGQQATLRCSPISGHTSVYWYQQALGLGLQFLLWYDEGEERNRGNFPPRFSGRQFPNYSSELNVNALELEDSALYLCASSQGTGTFNQPQHFGDGTRLSIL.

This clone is medium-sized (0.01 to 0.1%) by share. The chain uses TRBV7-9 and TRBJ2-3, with 9 bases aligning to TRBD2. CDR1 and CDR2 from the germline V gene are SEHNR and FQNEAQ (reference sequence). The CDR3 is 16 residues long. The J segment lost 3 bases and the V segment lost 5 bases, leaving 9 bases of the junction unmatched. CDR3 amino acids: CASSGAGGAATDTQYF. As DNA, the CDR3 is TGTGCCAGCAGCGGAGCGGGGGGCGCGGCGACAGATACGCAGTATTTT. The whole variable domain, filled in from reference TRBV7-9 and TRBJ2-3, reads DTGVSQNPRHKITKRGQNVTFRCDPISEHNRLYWYRQTLGQGPEFLTYFQNEAQLEKSRLLSDRFSAERPKGSFSTLEIQRTEQGDSAMYLCASSGAGGAATDTQYFGPGTRLTVL.

V is TRBV6-5 and J is TRBJ2-2, with D tentatively TRBD2 (6 bases). The germline V gene encodes CDR1 MNHEY and CDR2 SVGAGI. The CDR3 consists of 15 residues. The ends were cut back, 7 bases at V and 2 bases at J, with 14 bases in the middle. The DNA of the CDR3 is TGTGCCAGCAAACTCCCGCGGGGAAACACCGGGGAGCTGTTTTTT. Amino acid sequence: CASKLPRGNTGELFF.

The J gene is TRBJ2-1, the V gene TRBV7-9; 9 nucleotides agree with TRBD1. In germline, CDR1 is SEHNR, CDR2 FQNEAQ (reference sequence). This CDR3 contains 15 residues. Losses at the gene ends were 4 bases for V and 4 bases for J; bases not matched to a gene: 5. CDR3 sequence: CASSSGTGTYNEQFF. The CDR3 DNA sequence: TGTGCCAGCAGCTCCGGGACAGGGACTTACAATGAGCAGTTCTTC. The full variable domain, rest sourced from reference TRBV7-9 and TRBJ2-1, is DTGVSQNPRHKITKRGQNVTFRCDPISEHNRLYWYRQTLGQGPEFLTYFQNEAQLEKSRLLSDRFSAERPKGSFSTLEIQRTEQGDSAMYLCASSSGTGTYNEQFFGPGTRLTVL.

The rearrangement joins TRBV5-1 to TRBJ2-1; 11 bases agree with TRBD1. Trimming removed 4 bases from V and 8 bases from J; junction bases left unmatched: 5. Germline lookup yields CDR1 SGHRS and CDR2 YFSETQ. The CDR3 contains 14 residues. The CDR3, as DNA: TGCGCCAGCAGCCGGGACAGGGGGGCGGATGAGCAGTTCTTC. This codes for CASSRDRGADEQFF.